The text below deals with one T cell receptor beta chain. Its antigen is as yet unknown. Assay used: immunoSEQ multiplex PCR; TCRdb lists only in-frame clones, some missing. Of some 140,000 clones in the sample, around 90% were seen once. The germline V gene encodes CDR1 SNHLY and CDR2 FYNNEI. Trimming at V came to 7 bases and at J to 2 bases, leaving 3 bases not matched to a gene. The CDR3 runs to 14 residues. The source of the sample is a study of T cell responses to AZD1222 COVID-19 vaccine. Study results and limitations: After the peak T cell response, and only then, were repertoires sampled.

The chain has TRBV2 and TRBJ2-5; 11 bases line up with TRBD2. The sample in question was peripheral blood, obtained on day 0 of AZD1222 vaccination. This clonotype originated in an adult in good health. As DNA, the CDR3 is TGTGCCAGCACGGGACTAGCGGTTCAAGAGACCCAGTACTTC. This encodes CASTGLAVQETQYF.